The 4 T cell receptor beta chains presented below share a single source sample, sequenced in a study of CD8 T cells in ankylosing spondylitis. TCRdb ran MiXCR on the 5' RACE reads and lists one entry per CDR3 protein. The sample yields 300,000 to 350,000 distinct CDR3 sequences, approximately 10% seen once. Sample: blood, either unsorted or a sorted T cell fraction (not recorded which). The receptors were sampled from a female donor with ankylosing spondylitis or in good health (not recorded which).

This clonotype came up many times. The V call is TRBV12-3 or TRBV12-4, the J call TRBJ1-5, with 7 nucleotides matching TRBD1. V lost 6 bases to trimming and J lost 3 bases; unmatched junction nucleotides: 11. The CDR3 has 16 amino acids. This chain's CDR3 is CASSPTTGFFNQPQHF. CDR3 bases: TGTGCCAGCAGCCCAACGACAGGGTTCTTCAATCAGCCCCAGCATTTT.

At least ten counts were recorded for this clonotype. This chain uses TRBV20-1 with TRBJ1-5, with D unresolved. Germline CDR1 reads DFQATT; CDR2 reads SNEGSKA (reference sequence). This CDR3 region has 14 residues. V was shortened by 6 bases and J by 4 bases, with 16 bases between the two germline ends. The CDR3 DNA reads as TGCAGTGCCCCCGAATCATCTCCAAATCAGCCCCAGCATTTT. It specifies CSAPESSPNQPQHF.

This clonotype was picked up one time. A much larger clone sits a single nucleotide away, making a read error possible. This chain joins TRBV20-1 and TRBJ1-4; D perhaps matches TRBD1 (6 bases). The CDR3 is 14 residues long. Trimming pared 6 bases from V and 7 bases from J, leaving 18 bases between. Germline CDR1 is DFQATT and CDR2 is SNEGSKA (reference sequence). In DNA, the CDR3 is TGCAGTGCGACCGCCAGGACAGTGGGTGAAAAACTGTTTTTT. Its translation: CSATARTVGEKLFF.

In its sample, this clonotype was seen many times. The chain couples TRBV20-1 to TRBJ2-7; 11 bases line up with TRBD2. Germline values: CDR1 DFQATT, CDR2 SNEGSKA (reference sequence). Unmatched junction bases numbered 8, after V lost 1 base and J lost 6 bases. This CDR3 has 15 amino acids. Here the CDR3 DNA reads TGCAGTGCTAGAGGCCTACTAGCGGGAGTAGGCGAGCAGTACTTC. Translating it yields CSARGLLAGVGEQYF.